Listed below are T cell receptor beta chains from one sample, sequenced in a study of T cell responses to AZD1222 COVID-19 vaccine. Some clones are missing from TCRdb's copy, which holds only in-frame ones; the method was immunoSEQ multiplex PCR. The sample yields about 150,000 clones, about nine tenths seen once. The input for sequencing was peripheral blood, taken on day 0 of MenACWY control vaccination. These receptor sequences come from an adult in good health. CDR3s include the opening cysteine and the closing phenylalanine or tryptophan.

v_gene: TRBV7-6; j_gene: TRBJ1-3; CDR3aa: CASSLSIDTIYF
v_gene: TRBV9; j_gene: TRBJ2-7; CDR3aa: CASSVGQGPYEQYF
v_gene: TRBV5-8; j_gene: TRBJ1-6; CDR3aa: CASSWGAARNSPLHF
v_gene: TRBV6-5; j_gene: TRBJ1-1; CDR3aa: CASSYSKNGVGTEAFF
v_gene: TRBV7-9; j_gene: TRBJ2-5; CDR3aa: CASSPRVQETQYF
v_gene: TRBV12-5; j_gene: TRBJ2-7; CDR3aa: CASGLVRGLAGVSYEQYF
v_gene: TRBV7-3; j_gene: TRBJ2-1; CDR3aa: CASSLRAGGANEQFF
v_gene: TRBV5-1; j_gene: TRBJ1-1; CDR3aa: CASSLDPKGSAFF
v_gene: TRBV10-1; j_gene: TRBJ2-2; CDR3aa: CASSETRGTGELFF
v_gene: TRBV7-6; j_gene: TRBJ2-7; CDR3aa: CASSLKGRRLNEQYF
v_gene: TRBV5-1; j_gene: TRBJ1-1; CDR3aa: CASSQERRTQAFF
v_gene: TRBV7-2; j_gene: TRBJ2-3; CDR3aa: CASSLRWGGNTQYF
v_gene: TRBV19; j_gene: TRBJ1-3; CDR3aa: CASRPHVGQHSGNTIYF
v_gene: TRBV4-3; j_gene: TRBJ1-4; CDR3aa: CASSQDLNEGASGPLPNEKLFF
v_gene: TRBV5-1; j_gene: TRBJ1-5; CDR3aa: CASSPLTGDNQPQHF
v_gene: TRBV3-1/TRBV3-2; j_gene: TRBJ1-6; CDR3aa: CASSQDYGTGKNSPLHF
v_gene: TRBV5-6; j_gene: TRBJ1-2; CDR3aa: CASSLGTDNYGYTF
v_gene: TRBV4-1; j_gene: TRBJ1-1; CDR3aa: CASSQAWRETEAFF
v_gene: TRBV10-3; j_gene: TRBJ2-3; CDR3aa: CAISLLAGVGTDTQYF
v_gene: TRBV7-2; j_gene: TRBJ2-7; CDR3aa: CASSFARQGKEQYF
v_gene: TRBV18; j_gene: TRBJ1-1; CDR3aa: CASSPTRDTEAFF
v_gene: TRBV28; j_gene: TRBJ1-5; CDR3aa: CASSDSHAQPQHF
v_gene: TRBV15; j_gene: TRBJ2-3; CDR3aa: CATSRFSPGVTDTQYF
v_gene: TRBV18; j_gene: TRBJ1-5; CDR3aa: CASSPSGTGTNSNQPQHF
v_gene: TRBV29-1; j_gene: TRBJ2-3; CDR3aa: CSVEEDRGVPDTQYF
v_gene: TRBV10-3; j_gene: TRBJ1-2; CDR3aa: CAISSRDSYGYTF
v_gene: TRBV19; j_gene: TRBJ2-5; CDR3aa: CASSESRTQYF
v_gene: TRBV15; j_gene: TRBJ2-3; CDR3aa: CATSWAGNADTQYF
v_gene: TRBV2; j_gene: TRBJ2-3; CDR3aa: CASIGAGGDTQYF
v_gene: TRBV20-1; j_gene: TRBJ2-1; CDR3aa: CSADGLPDLFF
v_gene: TRBV29-1; j_gene: TRBJ2-3; CDR3aa: CSVGEDTQYF
v_gene: TRBV11-3; j_gene: TRBJ2-4; CDR3aa: CASSLGDSLAKNIQYF
v_gene: TRBV6-2/TRBV6-3; j_gene: TRBJ1-4; CDR3aa: CASNPRQGGEKLFF
v_gene: TRBV9; j_gene: TRBJ2-3; CDR3aa: CASSVSASSGVEDTQYF
v_gene: TRBV11-2; j_gene: TRBJ1-6; CDR3aa: CASSPREGRNSPLHF
v_gene: TRBV30; j_gene: TRBJ1-4; CDR3aa: CAFQGGQGRGPNEKLFF
v_gene: TRBV27; j_gene: TRBJ1-1; CDR3aa: CASSFVGHTEAFF
v_gene: TRBV15; j_gene: TRBJ1-3; CDR3aa: CATSPRGNTIYF
v_gene: TRBV27; j_gene: TRBJ2-1; CDR3aa: CASSLMARTPYNEQFF
v_gene: TRBV3-1/TRBV3-2; j_gene: TRBJ2-4; CDR3aa: CASAGRDGKNIQYF